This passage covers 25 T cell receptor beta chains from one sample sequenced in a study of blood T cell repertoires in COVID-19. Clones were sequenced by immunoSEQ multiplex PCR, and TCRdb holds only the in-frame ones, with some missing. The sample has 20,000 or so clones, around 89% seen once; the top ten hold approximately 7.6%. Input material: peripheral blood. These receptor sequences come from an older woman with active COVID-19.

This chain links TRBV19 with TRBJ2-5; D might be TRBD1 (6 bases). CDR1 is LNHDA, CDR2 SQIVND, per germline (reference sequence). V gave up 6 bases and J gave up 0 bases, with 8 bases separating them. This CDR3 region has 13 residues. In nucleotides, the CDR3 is TGTGCCAGTAGAACAGGGAACCAAGAGACCCAGTACTTC. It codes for CASRTGNQETQYF.

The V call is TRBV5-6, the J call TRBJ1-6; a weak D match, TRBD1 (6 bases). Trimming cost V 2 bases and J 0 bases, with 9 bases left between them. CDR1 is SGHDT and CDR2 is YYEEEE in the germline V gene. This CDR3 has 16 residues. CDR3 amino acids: CASSFGGSSYNSPLHF. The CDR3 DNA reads TGTGCCAGCAGCTTTGGGGGCAGCTCCTATAATTCACCCCTCCACTTT. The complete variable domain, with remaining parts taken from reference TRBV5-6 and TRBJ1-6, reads DAGVTQSPTHLIKTRGQQVTLRCSPKSGHDTVSWYQQALGQGPQFIFQYYEEEERQRGNFPDRFSGHQFPNYSSELNVNALLLGDSALYLCASSFGGSSYNSPLHFGNGTRLTVT.

This chain's CDR3 is CASSPTSEGAQETQYF. Here the CDR3 DNA reads TGCGCCAGCAGCCCTACTAGCGAGGGAGCCCAAGAGACCCAGTACTTC. The chain combines TRBV5-1 with TRBJ2-5, with 7 nucleotides matching TRBD2. With 4 bases clipped from V and 1 base from J, the junction kept 10 bases outside the gene matches. CDR1 and CDR2 (germline): SGHRS, YFSETQ. The CDR3 runs to 16 residues.

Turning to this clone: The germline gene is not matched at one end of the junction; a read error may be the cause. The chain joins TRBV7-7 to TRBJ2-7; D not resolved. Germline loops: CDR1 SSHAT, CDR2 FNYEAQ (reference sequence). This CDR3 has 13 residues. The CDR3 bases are TGTGCTAGCAGCCCCACATTATCCCACGAGCAGTACTTC. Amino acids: CASSPTLSHEQYF.

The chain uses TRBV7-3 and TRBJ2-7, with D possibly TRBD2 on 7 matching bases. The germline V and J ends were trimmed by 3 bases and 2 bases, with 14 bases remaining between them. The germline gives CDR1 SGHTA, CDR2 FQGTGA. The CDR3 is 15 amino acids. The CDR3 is CASSLNGGPAYEQYF. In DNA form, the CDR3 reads TGTGCCAGCAGCTTGAACGGGGGGCCGGCCTACGAGCAGTACTTC.

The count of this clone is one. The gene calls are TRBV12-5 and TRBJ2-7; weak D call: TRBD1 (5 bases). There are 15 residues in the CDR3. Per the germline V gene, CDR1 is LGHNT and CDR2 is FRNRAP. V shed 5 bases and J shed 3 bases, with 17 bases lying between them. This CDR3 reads CASGLWTNTNYEQYF. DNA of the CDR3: TGTGCTAGTGGTCTGTGGACAAACACCAACTACGAGCAGTACTTC.

Here the CDR3 reads CASSVVKGGTDTQYF. DNA of the CDR3: TGTGCCAGCAGCGTAGTGAAGGGGGGCACAGATACGCAGTATTTT. The rearrangement joins TRBV9 to TRBJ2-3, with a possible D match to TRBD1 (6 bases). CDR1 SGDLS and CDR2 YYNGEE come from the germline V gene. Trimming removed 0 bases from V and 1 base from J, with 9 bases in between. CDR3 length equals 15 residues.

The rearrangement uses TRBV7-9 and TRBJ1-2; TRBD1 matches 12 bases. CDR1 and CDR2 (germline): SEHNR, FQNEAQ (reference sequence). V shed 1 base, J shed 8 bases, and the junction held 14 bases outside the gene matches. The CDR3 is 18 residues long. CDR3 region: CASSLGARDRGRLGGYTF. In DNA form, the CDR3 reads TGTGCCAGCAGCTTAGGGGCCCGGGACAGGGGGCGTCTGGGCGGCTACACCTTC.

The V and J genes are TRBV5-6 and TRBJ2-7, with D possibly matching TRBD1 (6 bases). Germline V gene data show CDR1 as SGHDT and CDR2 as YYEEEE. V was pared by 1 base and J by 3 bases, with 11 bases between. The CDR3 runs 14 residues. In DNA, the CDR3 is TGTGCCAGCAGCTTGAAAAACAGGGACTACGAGCAGTACTTC. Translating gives CASSLKNRDYEQYF.

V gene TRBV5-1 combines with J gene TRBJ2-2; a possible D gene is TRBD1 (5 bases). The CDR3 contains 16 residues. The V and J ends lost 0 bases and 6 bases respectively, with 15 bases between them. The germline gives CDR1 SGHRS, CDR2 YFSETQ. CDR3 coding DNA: TGCGCCAGCAGCTTGGTCCAGGTGGGGCAAGCCGGGGAGCTGTTTTTT. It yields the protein CASSLVQVGQAGELFF.

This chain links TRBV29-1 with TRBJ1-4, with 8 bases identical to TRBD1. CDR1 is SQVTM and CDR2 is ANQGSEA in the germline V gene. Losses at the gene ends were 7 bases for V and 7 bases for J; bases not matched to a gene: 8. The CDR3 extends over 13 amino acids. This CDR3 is CSARTGIGEKLFF. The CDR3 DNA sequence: TGCAGCGCCCGGACAGGGATTGGTGAAAAACTGTTTTTT.

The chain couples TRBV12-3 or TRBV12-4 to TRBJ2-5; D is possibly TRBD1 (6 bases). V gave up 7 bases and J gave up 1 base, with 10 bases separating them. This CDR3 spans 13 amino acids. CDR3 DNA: TGTGCCAGCAACCCGACAGGCCAAGAGACCCAGTACTTC. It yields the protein CASNPTGQETQYF.

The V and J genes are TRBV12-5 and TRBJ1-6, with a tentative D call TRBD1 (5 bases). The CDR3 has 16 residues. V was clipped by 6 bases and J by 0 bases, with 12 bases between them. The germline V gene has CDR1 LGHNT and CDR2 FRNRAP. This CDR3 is CASGPDRSSYNSPLHF. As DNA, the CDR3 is TGTGCTAGTGGCCCCGACAGAAGCTCCTATAATTCACCCCTCCACTTT.

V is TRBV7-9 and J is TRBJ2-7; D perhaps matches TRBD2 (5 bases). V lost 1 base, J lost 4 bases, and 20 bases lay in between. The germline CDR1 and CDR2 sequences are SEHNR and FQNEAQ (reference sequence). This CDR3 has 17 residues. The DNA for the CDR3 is TGTGCCAGCAGCTTAGGGAGGACCGGGCCTTCCTGGTACGAGCAGTACTTC. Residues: CASSLGRTGPSWYEQYF.

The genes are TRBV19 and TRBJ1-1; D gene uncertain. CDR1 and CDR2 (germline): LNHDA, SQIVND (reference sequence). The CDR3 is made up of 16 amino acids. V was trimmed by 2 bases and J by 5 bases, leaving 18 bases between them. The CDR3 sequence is CASSILGTTPWTEAFF. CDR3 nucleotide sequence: TGTGCCAGTAGTATATTGGGCACCACCCCTTGGACTGAAGCTTTCTTT.

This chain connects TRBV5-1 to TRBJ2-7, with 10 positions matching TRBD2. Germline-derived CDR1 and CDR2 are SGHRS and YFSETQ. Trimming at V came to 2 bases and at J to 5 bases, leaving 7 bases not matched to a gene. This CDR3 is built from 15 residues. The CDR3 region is CASSFQAGGPDEQYF. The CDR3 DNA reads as TGCGCCAGCAGCTTCCAAGCGGGGGGGCCGGACGAGCAGTACTTC.

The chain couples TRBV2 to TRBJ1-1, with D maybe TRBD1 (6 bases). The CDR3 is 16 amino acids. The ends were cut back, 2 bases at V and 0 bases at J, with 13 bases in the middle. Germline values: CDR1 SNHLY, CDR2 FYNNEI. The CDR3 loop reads CASSEPRAGVNTEAFF. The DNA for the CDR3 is TGTGCCAGCAGTGAACCCCGGGCAGGGGTGAACACTGAAGCTTTCTTT.

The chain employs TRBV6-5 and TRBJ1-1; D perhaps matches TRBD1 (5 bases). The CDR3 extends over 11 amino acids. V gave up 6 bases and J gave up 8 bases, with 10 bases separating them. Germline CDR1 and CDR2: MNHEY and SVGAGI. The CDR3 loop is CASRGNREAFF. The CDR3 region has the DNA TGTGCCAGCAGGGGTAACAGGGAAGCTTTCTTT.

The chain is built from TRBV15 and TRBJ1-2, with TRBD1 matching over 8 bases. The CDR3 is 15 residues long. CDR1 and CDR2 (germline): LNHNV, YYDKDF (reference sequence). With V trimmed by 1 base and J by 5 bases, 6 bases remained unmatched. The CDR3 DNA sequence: TGTGCCACCAGCAGAGGAGGACAGGGTAATTATGGCTACACCTTC. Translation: CATSRGGQGNYGYTF.

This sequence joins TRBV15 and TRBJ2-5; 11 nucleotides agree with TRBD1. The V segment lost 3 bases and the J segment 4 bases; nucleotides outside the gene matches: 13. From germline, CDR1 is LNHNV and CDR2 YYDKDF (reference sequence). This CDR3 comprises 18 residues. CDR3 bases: TGTGCCACCAGCAGCCCCGGGACAGGGGGACGCGAAGGAGAGACCCAGTACTTC. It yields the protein CATSSPGTGGREGETQYF.

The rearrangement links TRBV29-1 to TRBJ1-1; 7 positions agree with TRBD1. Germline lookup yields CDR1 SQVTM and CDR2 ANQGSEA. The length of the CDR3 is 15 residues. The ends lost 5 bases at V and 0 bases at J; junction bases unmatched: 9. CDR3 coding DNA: TGCAGCGTTTACTCGACAGGGTTTATGAACACTGAAGCTTTCTTT. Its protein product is CSVYSTGFMNTEAFF.

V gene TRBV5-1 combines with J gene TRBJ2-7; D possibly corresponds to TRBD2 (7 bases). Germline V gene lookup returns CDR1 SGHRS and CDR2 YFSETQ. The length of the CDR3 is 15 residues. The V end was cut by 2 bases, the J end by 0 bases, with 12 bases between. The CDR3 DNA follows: TGCGCCAGCAGCTTAGGGGGGGGCACCTCCTACGAGCAGTACTTC. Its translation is CASSLGGGTSYEQYF.

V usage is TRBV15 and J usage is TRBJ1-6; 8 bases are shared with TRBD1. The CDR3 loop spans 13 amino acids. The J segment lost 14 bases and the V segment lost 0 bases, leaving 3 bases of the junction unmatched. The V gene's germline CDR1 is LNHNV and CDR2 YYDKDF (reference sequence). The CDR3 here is CATSRDNRGALHF. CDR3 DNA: TGTGCCACCAGCAGAGATAACAGGGGGGCCCTCCACTTT. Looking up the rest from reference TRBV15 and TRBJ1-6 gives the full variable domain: DAMVIQNPRYQVTQFGKPVTLSCSQTLNHNVMYWYQQKSSQAPKLLFHYYDKDFNNEADTPDNFQSRRPNTSFCFLDIRSPGLGDTAMYLCATSRDNRGALHFGNGTRLTVT.

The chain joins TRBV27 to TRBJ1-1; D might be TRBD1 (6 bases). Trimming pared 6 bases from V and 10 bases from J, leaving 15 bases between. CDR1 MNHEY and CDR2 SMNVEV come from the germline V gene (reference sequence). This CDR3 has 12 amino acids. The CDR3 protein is CASRPIQGSAFF. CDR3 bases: TGTGCCAGCAGGCCGATCCAGGGGTCAGCTTTCTTT.

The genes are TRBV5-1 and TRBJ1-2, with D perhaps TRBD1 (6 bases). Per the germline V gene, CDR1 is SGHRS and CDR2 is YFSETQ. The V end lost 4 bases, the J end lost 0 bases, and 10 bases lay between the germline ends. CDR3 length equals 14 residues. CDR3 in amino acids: CASSRDNSNYGYTF. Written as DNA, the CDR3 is TGCGCCAGCAGCAGGGACAACTCTAACTATGGCTACACCTTC.